The 28 T cell receptor beta chains below all came from one sample that was sequenced in a study of CD8+ T cells in alopecia areata. Sample treatment: oral pan-JAK inhibitor, 5-10 mg twice daily. cDNA serving as the sequencing template came from extracted, reverse transcribed RNA. Generated by immunoSEQ multiplex PCR, the TCRdb table keeps only in-frame clones and is missing some. The sample carries more than 95,000 clones, 80% to 90% recorded once. Specimen: CD8+ T cells sorted from blood, collected at roughly week 30, from a patient treated with tofacitinib. All receptors derive from a human donor with alopecia areata.

This clone appeared once. The V call is TRBV7-9, the J call TRBJ2-5; D may be TRBD1 or TRBD2 (5 bases each). The last part of the DNA fits TRBJ2-7 better; the J call may be wrong. From germline, CDR1 is SEHNR and CDR2 FQNEAQ (reference sequence). The CDR3 is 15 amino acids. Here the CDR3 reads CASSDRDVKSYEQYF. The CDR3 nucleotides read TGTGCCAGCAGCGACCGGGACGTAAAATCCTACGAGCAGTACTTC.

The J gene is TRBJ2-5, the V gene TRBV19; no reliable D call. The J call may be wrong; the DNA end is better matched by TRBJ2-7. Germline values: CDR1 LNHDA, CDR2 SQIVND (reference sequence). The CDR3 consists of 13 residues. The CDR3 DNA is TGTGCCAGTAGTGCCGCCCTTGTCTACGAGCAGTACTTC. Translating it yields CASSAALVYEQYF.

The chain is built from TRBV6-5 and TRBJ2-2, with 7 bases identical to TRBD2. The ends lost 0 bases at V and 5 bases at J; junction bases unmatched: 6. From germline, CDR1 is MNHEY and CDR2 SVGAGI. The CDR3 is 16 residues long. The CDR3 region is CASSYSPSGVTGELFF. The DNA for the CDR3 is TGTGCCAGCAGTTACTCGCCCAGCGGGGTTACCGGGGAGCTGTTTTTT.

CDR3 DNA: TGCGCCAGTGGGGACTCCTATGGCTACACCTTC. It yields the protein CASGDSYGYTF. The J gene is TRBJ1-2, the V gene TRBV10-1; TRBD1 is a possible D gene (5 bases). The CDR3 is 11 residues long. Trimming left V 9 bases short and J 4 bases short, with 9 bases between. The V gene's germline CDR1 is WNHNN and CDR2 SYGVQD (reference sequence).

The rearrangement uses TRBV10-3 and TRBJ2-7; tentatively, D is TRBD2 (6 bases). With 5 bases removed from V and 4 bases from J, the gap between germline ends came to 15 bases. CDR1 is ENHRY and CDR2 is SYGVKD in the germline V gene. The CDR3 spans 14 residues. The CDR3 DNA reads TGTGCCATCAGTCCAATTCAGCGGGCGTACGAGCAGTACTTC. Its translation is CAISPIQRAYEQYF.

The V and J genes are TRBV2 and TRBJ1-1; no reliable D call. Trimming removed 8 bases from V and 0 bases from J, with 4 bases in between. The germline CDR1 and CDR2 sequences are SNHLY and FYNNEI. This CDR3 region has 11 residues. The CDR3 region is CASHMNTEAFF. CDR3 in DNA: TGTGCCAGCCATATGAACACTGAAGCTTTCTTT.

The chain carries TRBV19 and TRBJ2-5, with 8 positions matching TRBD1. The CDR3 length is 13 residues. V lost 5 bases to trimming and J lost 4 bases; unmatched junction nucleotides: 3. Germline V CDR1 and CDR2: LNHDA, SQIVND (reference sequence). CDR3 amino acids: CASSVRGLETQYF. CDR3 coding DNA: TGTGCCAGTAGTGTCAGGGGGCTAGAGACCCAGTACTTC.

The CDR3 nucleotides read TGTGCCAGCAGTGAAGCGGCGGGGGGGCCCCCAGATACGCAGTATTTT. Protein: CASSEAAGGPPDTQYF. The chain uses TRBV2 and TRBJ2-3; 9 positions agree with TRBD2. Germline assignment: CDR1 SNHLY and CDR2 FYNNEI. CDR3 size: 16 residues. V was clipped by 0 bases and J by 4 bases; unmatched bases: 5.

This clone was recorded once. The rearrangement joins TRBV9 to TRBJ2-3; 9 nucleotides align to TRBD1. J was trimmed by 10 bases and V by 5 bases; bases with no gene match: 14. The CDR3 runs 15 residues. Germline CDR1 SGDLS, CDR2 YYNGEE. The CDR3 nucleotides are TGTGCCAGCAGTCCGGGACAGGGACAAGCCTACGCGCAGTATTTT. Encoded protein: CASSPGQGQAYAQYF.

The table lists this clone with a count of one. Mismatch with germline at one junction end may stem from a read error. The chain joins TRBV30 to TRBJ2-3; perhaps TRBD2 as D (7 bases). The CDR3 runs 14 residues. Germline V gene lookup returns CDR1 GTSNPN and CDR2 SVGIG (reference sequence). CDR3 protein: CAWSVFGGRDTKYF. CDR3 bases: TGTGCCTGGAGTGTCTTCGGGGGGCGAGATACGAAGTATTTT.

This chain uses TRBV27 with TRBJ1-1; D may be TRBD1 (6 bases). V was pared by 6 bases and J by 3 bases, with 14 bases between. Germline CDR1 and CDR2: MNHEY and SMNVEV (reference sequence). This CDR3 is 14 amino acids long. The CDR3 DNA sequence: TGTGCCAGCAGAGATACAGGGACTCACACTGAAGCTTTCTTT. This codes for CASRDTGTHTEAFF.

This chain joins TRBV29-1 and TRBJ2-7, with 9 positions matching TRBD1. Germline loops: CDR1 SQVTM, CDR2 ANQGSEA. The CDR3 runs 13 residues. Trimming at V came to 6 bases and at J to 5 bases, leaving 8 bases not matched to a gene. The CDR3 DNA follows: TGCAGCGTCCGGACAGGGGAAGGCGACGAGCAGTACTTC. Translation gives CSVRTGEGDEQYF.

This chain uses TRBV29-1 with TRBJ2-1; tentatively, D is TRBD1 or TRBD2 (5 bases each). Trimming removed 1 base from V and 8 bases from J, with 21 bases in between. The CDR3 contains 16 residues. Germline loops: CDR1 SQVTM, CDR2 ANQGSEA. CDR3 nucleotide sequence: TGCAGCGTTGAAGGATATGCAGGGCGGGTAGAGGATGAGCAGTTCTTC. Translated, it gives CSVEGYAGRVEDEQFF.

The CDR3 coding sequence is TGCGCCAGCTACCCCGGAGGCGGAGAAACCTACGAGCAGTACTTC. It yields the protein CASYPGGGETYEQYF. This rearrangement joins TRBV5-1 to TRBJ2-7, with a possible D match to TRBD2 (5 bases). Deletions cut 7 bases from V and 2 bases from J, with 19 bases between. Germline CDR1 and CDR2: SGHRS and YFSETQ. The CDR3 length is 15 residues.

The chain carries TRBV29-1 and TRBJ2-5; 11 bases are shared with TRBD1. Germline V gene lookup returns CDR1 SQVTM and CDR2 ANQGSEA. The CDR3 totals 17 residues. Trimming at V came to 7 bases and at J to 5 bases, leaving 18 bases not matched to a gene. Here the CDR3 reads CSAVDLWTGGELETQYF. For the CDR3, the DNA is TGCAGCGCCGTCGACCTCTGGACAGGGGGCGAGTTGGAGACCCAGTACTTC.

This sequence joins TRBV2 and TRBJ2-1, with D maybe TRBD2 (5 bases). Germline values: CDR1 SNHLY, CDR2 FYNNEI. V lost 7 bases to trimming and J lost 8 bases, with 12 bases between them. The CDR3 is made up of 12 amino acids. CDR3 residues: CASTERAYEQFF. In DNA, the CDR3 is TGTGCCAGCACAGAGAGGGCGTATGAGCAGTTCTTC.

This chain links TRBV27 with TRBJ2-7; TRBD1 is a possible D gene (6 bases). V lost 4 bases and J 3 bases, leaving 22 bases between the germline ends. Germline V gives CDR1 MNHEY, CDR2 SMNVEV (reference sequence). The CDR3 runs to 17 residues. The CDR3 nucleotides are TGTGCCAGCAGTTCTGCCCTGTTAGGGGGAGAAGTCTACGAGCAGTACTTC. Translation gives CASSSALLGGEVYEQYF.

J is TRBJ2-1 and V is TRBV4-2; 9 positions match TRBD2. CDR1 is LGHNA, CDR2 YNFKEQ, per germline. The CDR3 spans 17 residues. The V segment lost 9 bases and the J segment 3 bases; nucleotides outside the gene matches: 15. CDR3 residues: CASSAKLAGVIYNEQFF. The CDR3 region has the DNA TGTGCCAGTTCAGCCAAGTTAGCGGGAGTTATCTACAATGAGCAGTTCTTC.

The CDR3 reads CASSPGQGFHEQYF. In nucleotides, the CDR3 is TGCGCCAGCAGCCCCGGGCAGGGTTTCCACGAGCAGTACTTC. The chain recombines TRBV4-1 with TRBJ2-7, with D perhaps matching TRBD1 (5 bases). CDR1 and CDR2 from the germline V gene are MGHRA and YSYEKL. CDR3 size: 14 residues. The V end lost 4 bases, the J end lost 5 bases, and 15 bases lay between the germline ends.

This chain connects TRBV11-2 to TRBJ2-1; TRBD2 aligns across 12 bases. Germline-derived CDR1 and CDR2 are SGHAT and FQNNGV. Losses at the gene ends were 3 bases for V and 0 bases for J; bases not matched to a gene: 0. The CDR3 sequence is 16 residues long. The CDR3 sequence is CASSLTSGSSYNEQFF. The CDR3 coding sequence is TGTGCCAGCAGCTTGACTAGCGGGAGCTCCTACAATGAGCAGTTCTTC.

The chain uses TRBV9 and TRBJ2-3, with TRBD2 matching over 9 bases. The V gene end was trimmed by 2 bases and the J gene end by 1 base; junction bases not matched to a gene: 5. The germline gives CDR1 SGDLS, CDR2 YYNGEE. The CDR3 sequence is 16 residues long. The CDR3 sequence is CASSVFVAGGTDTQYF. In nucleotides, the CDR3 is TGTGCCAGCAGCGTCTTCGTAGCGGGAGGCACAGATACGCAGTATTTT.

The chain recombines TRBV5-1 with TRBJ2-2; 10 nucleotides line up with TRBD2. The CDR3 has 17 residues. From germline, CDR1 is SGHRS and CDR2 YFSETQ. V was clipped by 0 bases and J by 1 base; unmatched bases: 3. The CDR3 DNA is TGCGCCAGCAGCTTGGTTCTAGCGGGAGAGAACACCGGGGAGCTGTTTTTT. Translated: CASSLVLAGENTGELFF.

J is TRBJ1-1 and V is TRBV6-1, with D possibly TRBD1 on 6 matching bases. The germline CDR1 and CDR2 sequences are MNHNS and SASEGT. The CDR3 spans 14 residues. V gave up 3 bases and J gave up 9 bases, with 17 bases separating them. CDR3 residues: CASSEGASTRQAFF. The CDR3 nucleotides are TGTGCCAGCAGTGAGGGGGCCTCAACGCGCCAAGCTTTCTTT.

The count of this clone is one. The DNA for the CDR3 is TGTGCCACCAGCAGTGGACGACAGACTAGTACCGAGCAGTACTTC. Protein: CATSSGRQTSTEQYF. This chain links TRBV15 with TRBJ2-7; TRBD2 is a possible D gene (6 bases). Trimming took 3 bases from V and 6 from J, leaving 18 bases between them. CDR3 length: 15 amino acids. From germline, CDR1 is LNHNV and CDR2 YYDKDF (reference sequence). The variable domain in full, completed from reference TRBV15 and TRBJ2-7, reads DAMVIQNPRYQVTQFGKPVTLSCSQTLNHNVMYWYQQKSSQAPKLLFHYYDKDFNNEADTPDNFQSRRPNTSFCFLDIRSPGLGDTAMYLCATSSGRQTSTEQYFGPGTRLTVT.

The rearrangement joins TRBV7-6 to TRBJ2-5; 9 positions match TRBD2. The CDR3 totals 15 residues. Per germline, CDR1 SGHVS and CDR2 FNYEAQ. V dropped 5 bases and J dropped 3; count of bases not matched to a gene: 7. In nucleotides, the CDR3 is TGTGCCAGCAGCCCCCGAAGACTAGCGGAAGAGACCCAGTACTTC. Protein product: CASSPRRLAEETQYF.

The J gene is TRBJ2-7, the V gene TRBV29-1, with 8 bases identical to TRBD1. Germline lookup yields CDR1 SQVTM and CDR2 ANQGSEA. CDR3 length: 13 residues. J lost 5 bases, V lost 6 bases, and 9 bases had no gene match. CDR3 nucleotides: TGCAGCGTAACCCGGACAGGGAAGGACGAGCAGTACTTC. It translates to CSVTRTGKDEQYF.

The J gene is TRBJ2-1, the V gene TRBV5-4, with TRBD2 matching 10 bases. CDR1 and CDR2 from the germline V gene are SGHNT and YYREEE (reference sequence). J gave up 2 bases and V 1 base, and 3 bases lay outside the gene matches. The CDR3 totals 16 residues. CDR3 nucleotide sequence: TGTGCCAGCAGCTTGCAAGCGGGAGGGGCCTACAATGAGCAGTTCTTC. The encoded protein is CASSLQAGGAYNEQFF.

The chain couples TRBV29-1 to TRBJ2-2, with 10 nucleotides matching TRBD1. The CDR3 has 14 amino acids. The ends lost 3 bases at V and 6 bases at J; junction bases unmatched: 4. Per the germline V gene, CDR1 is SQVTM and CDR2 is ANQGSEA. The CDR3 DNA reads TGCAGCGTTGATCCCGGACAGGGGGCCGGGGAGCTGTTTTTT. As protein: CSVDPGQGAGELFF.